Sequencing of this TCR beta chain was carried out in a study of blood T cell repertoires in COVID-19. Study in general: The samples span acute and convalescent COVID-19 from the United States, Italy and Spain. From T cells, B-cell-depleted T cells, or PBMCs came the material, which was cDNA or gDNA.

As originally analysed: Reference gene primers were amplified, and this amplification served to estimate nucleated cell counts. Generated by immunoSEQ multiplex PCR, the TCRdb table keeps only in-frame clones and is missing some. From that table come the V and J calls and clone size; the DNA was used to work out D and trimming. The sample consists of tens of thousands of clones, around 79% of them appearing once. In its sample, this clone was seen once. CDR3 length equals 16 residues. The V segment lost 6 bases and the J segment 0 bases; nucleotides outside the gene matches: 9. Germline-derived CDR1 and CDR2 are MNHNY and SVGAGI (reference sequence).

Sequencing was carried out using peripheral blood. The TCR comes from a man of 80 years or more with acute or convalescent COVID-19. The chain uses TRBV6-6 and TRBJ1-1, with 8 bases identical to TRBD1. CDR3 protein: CASSVGGQALNTEAFF. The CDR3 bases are TGTGCCAGCAGCGTCGGGGGACAGGCCCTGAACACTGAAGCTTTCTTT.